Shown below are 28 T cell receptor beta chains from a single sample sequenced in a study of blood T cell repertoires in COVID-19. The method was immunoSEQ multiplex PCR; TCRdb's version includes in-frame clones alone and lacks a portion of them. The sample lists 160,000 or so clones; about 79% were seen once. Input material: peripheral blood. Receptors originate from a woman between 50 and 59 years old with acute or convalescent COVID-19.

The chain links TRBV7-2 to TRBJ2-7, with D tentatively TRBD2 (6 bases). The CDR3 runs 15 residues. CDR1 is SGHTA, CDR2 FQGNSA, per germline. V lost 4 bases and J 1 base, leaving 14 bases between the germline ends. CDR3 sequence reads: CASSSGGGGSYEQYF. CDR3 nucleotide sequence: TGTGCCAGCAGCTCCGGGGGAGGTGGATCCTACGAGCAGTACTTC.

This clone was counted a single time. The chain joins TRBV19 to TRBJ2-1; 7 bases align to TRBD1. Per germline, CDR1 LNHDA and CDR2 SQIVND (reference sequence). This CDR3 spans 14 amino acids. With 3 bases clipped from V and 9 bases from J, the junction kept 8 bases outside the gene matches. This CDR3 is CASSIQTGAAEQFF. In DNA form, the CDR3 reads TGTGCCAGTAGTATCCAAACAGGGGCGGCTGAGCAGTTCTTC.

The chain is built from TRBV7-7 and TRBJ2-5; TRBD2 is a possible D gene (6 bases). In germline, CDR1 is SSHAT, CDR2 FNYEAQ (reference sequence). Trimming cost V 5 bases and J 1 base, with 8 bases left between them. This CDR3 is built from 13 residues. The DNA for the CDR3 is TGTGCCAGCAGCCCCGGGGGCCAAGAGACCCAGTACTTC. Encoded protein: CASSPGGQETQYF.

The V call is TRBV5-1, the J call TRBJ2-1; tentatively, D is TRBD2 (6 bases). V gave up 3 bases and J gave up 4 bases, with 14 bases separating them. The CDR3 totals 15 residues. Germline V CDR1 and CDR2: SGHRS, YFSETQ. The CDR3 loop is CASSSVGGEYNEQFF. CDR3 nucleotides: TGCGCCAGCAGCTCCGTCGGGGGAGAGTACAATGAGCAGTTCTTC.

This rearrangement joins TRBV29-1 to TRBJ2-1, with a possible D match to TRBD1 (6 bases). The germline V gene encodes CDR1 SQVTM and CDR2 ANQGSEA. CDR3 length: 13 amino acids. V was cut by 2 bases and J by 3 bases, with 8 bases left in between. The CDR3 loop is CSVERGIYNEQFF. The CDR3, as DNA: TGCAGCGTTGAAAGGGGGATCTACAATGAGCAGTTCTTC.

V is TRBV30 and J is TRBJ1-2, with D tentatively TRBD1 (5 bases). Germline lookup yields CDR1 GTSNPN and CDR2 SVGIG (reference sequence). This CDR3 spans 13 amino acids. The V end was cut by 1 base, the J end by 8 bases, with 14 bases between. CDR3 amino acids: CAWSGQSLGGYTF. Here the CDR3 DNA reads TGTGCCTGGAGTGGACAGTCTCTGGGAGGCTACACCTTC.

The chain recombines TRBV9 with TRBJ1-3; TRBD1 matches at 10 bases. CDR3 size: 17 residues. J lost 8 bases, V lost 4 bases, and 15 bases had no gene match. In germline, CDR1 is SGDLS, CDR2 YYNGEE. CDR3 in DNA: TGTGCCAGCAGCCCGGGACAGGGGAGGTCAGAGGGGGACACCATATATTTT. It encodes CASSPGQGRSEGDTIYF.

This sequence joins TRBV11-2 and TRBJ2-5, with 11 positions matching TRBD2. The CDR3 has 17 amino acids. Germline-derived CDR1 and CDR2 are SGHAT and FQNNGV. Trimming removed 3 bases from V and 5 bases from J; junction bases left unmatched: 11. The CDR3 reads CASSLGLADLSRETQYF. Here the CDR3 DNA reads TGTGCCAGCAGCTTGGGACTAGCGGACTTGTCTCGTGAGACCCAGTACTTC.

The chain has TRBV7-2 and TRBJ2-2; no definite D call. This CDR3 comprises 15 residues. CDR1 and CDR2 (germline): SGHTA, FQGNSA. Trimming pared 0 bases from V and 1 base from J, leaving 6 bases between. CDR3 protein: CASSLAHKNTGELFF. Here the CDR3 DNA reads TGTGCCAGCAGCTTAGCGCACAAGAACACCGGGGAGCTGTTTTTT.

This clone was picked up one time. The chain is built from TRBV5-1 and TRBJ2-3; 8 bases align to TRBD2. The V gene end was trimmed by 4 bases and the J gene end by 2 bases; junction bases not matched to a gene: 6. Germline V gene data show CDR1 as SGHRS and CDR2 as YFSETQ. CDR3 length: 15 amino acids. Written as DNA, the CDR3 is TGCGCCAGCAGCCCGGGGACTAGGGCCACAGATACGCAGTATTTT. It codes for CASSPGTRATDTQYF.

This clone was counted a few times. This chain joins TRBV7-3 and TRBJ2-2, with D maybe TRBD1 (6 bases). The CDR3 consists of 13 residues. V was clipped by 2 bases and J by 6 bases, with 7 bases between them. Germline V gene lookup returns CDR1 SGHTA and CDR2 FQGTGA. In DNA, the CDR3 is TGTGCCAGCAGCTTAGAGGGGGCCGGGGAGCTGTTTTTT. Its translation is CASSLEGAGELFF.

J is TRBJ2-1 and V is TRBV7-3, with 10 bases lining up with TRBD1. CDR1 and CDR2 from the germline V gene are SGHTA and FQGTGA. This CDR3 has 15 amino acids. Unmatched junction bases numbered 0, after V lost 0 bases and J lost 4 bases. This chain's CDR3 is CASSLTGQGYNEQFF. The CDR3, as DNA: TGTGCCAGCAGCTTAACGGGACAGGGGTACAATGAGCAGTTCTTC.

V and J are TRBV3-1 (or the pseudogene TRBV3-2) and TRBJ1-1; no clear D gene. The germline V and J ends were trimmed by 2 bases and 5 bases, with 15 bases remaining between them. The V gene's germline CDR1 is LGHDT and CDR2 YNNKEL (reference sequence). The CDR3 has 15 residues. CDR3 protein: CASSQFGFRETEAFF. CDR3 DNA: TGTGCCAGCAGCCAATTCGGGTTCCGGGAGACTGAAGCTTTCTTT.

This chain uses TRBV27 with TRBJ2-7; TRBD1 might be the D (5 bases). The CDR3 contains 13 residues. CDR1 is MNHEY, CDR2 SMNVEV, per germline (reference sequence). Trimming took off 7 bases at V and 2 bases at J, with 12 bases between the two ends. CDR3 amino acids: CASKEDSAYEQYF. CDR3 bases: TGTGCCAGCAAAGAAGACAGTGCCTACGAGCAGTACTTC.

The J gene is TRBJ2-2, the V gene TRBV5-1, with D unclear. The CDR3 covers 14 residues. The V gene's germline CDR1 is SGHRS and CDR2 YFSETQ. V lost 4 bases, J lost 1 base, and 8 bases lay in between. This CDR3 reads CASSAYQNTGELFF. DNA of the CDR3: TGCGCCAGCAGCGCCTATCAGAACACCGGGGAGCTGTTTTTT. The complete variable domain, with remaining parts taken from reference TRBV5-1 and TRBJ2-2, reads KAGVTQTPRYLIKTRGQQVTLSCSPISGHRSVSWYQQTPGQGLQFLFEYFSETQRNKGNFPGRFSGRQFSNSRSEMNVSTLELGDSALYLCASSAYQNTGELFFGEGSRLTVL.

The V call is TRBV6-5, the J call TRBJ1-5, with TRBD1 matching over 7 bases. This CDR3 has 15 amino acids. The ends lost 6 bases at V and 3 bases at J; junction bases unmatched: 8. Per germline, CDR1 MNHEY and CDR2 SVGAGI. CDR3 in DNA: TGTGCCAGCAGCCTGTCGGACAGGCCCAATCAGCCCCAGCATTTT. This sequence encodes CASSLSDRPNQPQHF.

The gene calls are TRBV19 and TRBJ2-1; 8 positions match TRBD2. From germline, CDR1 is LNHDA and CDR2 SQIVND (reference sequence). V dropped 2 bases and J dropped 1; count of bases not matched to a gene: 4. This CDR3 spans 16 amino acids. In DNA, the CDR3 is TGTGCCAGTAGTATACTAGCGGGCACTTCCTACAATGAGCAGTTCTTC. Its translation is CASSILAGTSYNEQFF.

The genes are TRBV4-2 and TRBJ1-1, with 7 positions matching TRBD1. The V gene end was trimmed by 5 bases and the J gene end by 6 bases; junction bases not matched to a gene: 12. The length of the CDR3 is 15 residues. Germline assignment: CDR1 LGHNA and CDR2 YNFKEQ. For the CDR3, the DNA is TGTGCCAGCAGCACCCATAGACAGGGAGGATCTGAAGCTTTCTTT. Translated, it gives CASSTHRQGGSEAFF.

The genes are TRBV6-2 or TRBV6-3 and TRBJ2-7; D is perhaps TRBD1 (6 bases). Germline assignment: CDR1 MNHEY and CDR2 SVGEGT. The CDR3 spans 16 residues. V lost 2 bases, J lost 2 bases, and 16 bases lay in between. The CDR3 region is CASSYNRERDPYEQYF. For the CDR3, the DNA is TGTGCCAGCAGTTACAACAGGGAGAGGGACCCCTACGAGCAGTACTTC.

The chain couples TRBV19 to TRBJ1-1, with D possibly matching TRBD1 (6 bases). The germline V gene encodes CDR1 LNHDA and CDR2 SQIVND (reference sequence). V was clipped by 6 bases and J by 3 bases, with 20 bases between them. This CDR3 is built from 16 residues. CDR3 region: CASSPGGARTDTEAFF. In DNA, the CDR3 is TGTGCCAGTAGCCCTGGGGGGGCGCGAACGGACACTGAAGCTTTCTTT.

J is TRBJ2-7 and V is TRBV5-8; possibly TRBD2 for D (5 bases). The CDR3 covers 16 residues. V was cut by 0 bases and J by 2 bases, with 15 bases left in between. Germline CDR1 SGHTS, CDR2 YDEGEE. The CDR3, as DNA: TGTGCCAGCAGCTTGGGATATCGGGGATCGGCCTACGAGCAGTACTTC. Amino acids: CASSLGYRGSAYEQYF.

In its sample, this clone was seen a few times. The chain carries TRBV15 and TRBJ2-7, with 15 nucleotides matching TRBD2. Germline V gene lookup returns CDR1 LNHNV and CDR2 YYDKDF (reference sequence). The CDR3 loop spans 19 amino acids. Unmatched junction bases numbered 10, after V lost 0 bases and J lost 4 bases. The CDR3, as DNA: TGTGCCACCAGCAGAGAAGCAACGGGGACTAGCGGGAGGAGGTACGAGCAGTACTTC. Translation gives CATSREATGTSGRRYEQYF.

This clone was recorded only once. The rearrangement links TRBV7-2 to TRBJ2-5, with unresolved D. The germline V gene encodes CDR1 SGHTA and CDR2 FQGNSA. The ends were cut back, 3 bases at V and 2 bases at J, with 7 bases in the middle. CDR3 length: 13 residues. CDR3 nucleotide sequence: TGTGCCAGCAGCTTTATGCGACAAGAGACCCAGTACTTC. Amino acid sequence: CASSFMRQETQYF.

V and J are TRBV10-3 and TRBJ1-1; 7 bases fit TRBD1. Germline CDR1 and CDR2: ENHRY and SYGVKD. The CDR3 extends over 14 amino acids. V lost 0 bases, J lost 8 bases, and 6 bases stayed unmatched. CDR3: CAISESWQGGEAFF. The CDR3 coding sequence is TGTGCCATCAGTGAGTCCTGGCAGGGGGGAGAAGCTTTCTTT.

The chain recombines TRBV6-5 with TRBJ2-7; TRBD2 agrees at 10 bases. CDR3 length equals 15 residues. CDR1 is MNHEY, CDR2 SVGAGI, per germline. The trim removed 4 bases at V and 4 bases at J, leaving 7 bases unmatched. The CDR3 loop is CASSSEREGFYEQYF. The CDR3 nucleotides read TGTGCCAGCAGTTCCGAGCGGGAGGGTTTTTACGAGCAGTACTTC.

This chain links TRBV7-9 with TRBJ2-3; weak D call: TRBD2 (5 bases). The V end lost 0 bases, the J end lost 6 bases, and 7 bases lay between the germline ends. Germline V lookup: CDR1 SEHNR, CDR2 FQNEAQ (reference sequence). This CDR3 is built from 13 residues. CDR3 amino acids: CASSLAGADTQYF. The CDR3 region has the DNA TGTGCCAGCAGCTTAGCGGGAGCCGATACGCAGTATTTT.

This clone is a singleton in its sample. V usage is TRBV5-1 and J usage is TRBJ2-5; 13 nucleotides match TRBD2. The CDR3 consists of 14 residues. The V segment lost 5 bases and the J segment 4 bases; nucleotides outside the gene matches: 2. Germline-derived CDR1 and CDR2 are SGHRS and YFSETQ. Here the CDR3 DNA reads TGCGCCAGCAGGCGGACTAGCGGGGGAGAGACCCAGTACTTC. It codes for CASRRTSGGETQYF.

The rearrangement joins TRBV3-1 (or the pseudogene TRBV3-2) to TRBJ2-1, with TRBD1 matching 11 bases. In germline, CDR1 is LGHDT, CDR2 YNNKEL (reference sequence). This CDR3 spans 15 amino acids. Losses at the gene ends were 1 base for V and 9 bases for J; bases not matched to a gene: 5. The CDR3 here is CASSQAGQGGREQFF. The CDR3, as DNA: TGTGCCAGCAGCCAAGCGGGACAGGGGGGTCGTGAGCAGTTCTTC.